The 13 T cell receptor beta chains given below trace back to one sample, sequenced in a study of CD8 T cells in ankylosing spondylitis. TCRdb fed the 5' RACE reads into MiXCR, producing one record per CDR3 protein. The data show tens of thousands of distinct CDR3 sequences, 27% seen once. The sequencing sample was made of blood, either unsorted or a sorted T cell fraction (not recorded which). These receptors were obtained from a male donor with ankylosing spondylitis or in good health (not recorded which).

In its sample, this clonotype was seen a few times. In DNA form, the CDR3 reads TGTGCCAGCAGTTTATCCGGAAGCTCCTACGAGCAGTACTTC. Translated: CASSLSGSSYEQYF. The chain links TRBV27 to TRBJ2-7; D gene unclear. Germline-derived CDR1 and CDR2 are MNHEY and SMNVEV (reference sequence). The V and J ends lost 0 bases and 0 bases respectively, with 6 bases between them. The CDR3 runs 14 residues.

The chain is built from TRBV27 and TRBJ1-5; no firm D call. V was cut by 3 bases and J by 0 bases, with 12 bases left in between. CDR1 is MNHEY, CDR2 SMNVEV, per germline (reference sequence). The length of the CDR3 is 16 residues. CDR3 DNA sequence: TGTGCCAGCAGTTTGAAACGATCCAATAGCAATCAGCCCCAGCATTTT. As protein: CASSLKRSNSNQPQHF.

This sequence joins TRBV29-1 and TRBJ2-3; D not certain. V was shortened by 7 bases and J by 6 bases, with 11 bases between the two germline ends. Germline loops: CDR1 SQVTM, CDR2 ANQGSEA. This CDR3 spans 11 amino acids. CDR3 sequence reads: CSAPFPDTQYF. In DNA form, the CDR3 reads TGCAGCGCCCCCTTTCCCGATACGCAGTATTTT.

J is TRBJ2-5 and V is TRBV18; D uncertain. Trimming removed 2 bases at V and 5 bases at J, with 6 bases between. CDR1 is KGHSH and CDR2 is LQKENI in the germline V gene. CDR3 length: 12 amino acids. CDR3 in DNA: TGTGCCAGCTCACCAGCGCGGGAGACCCAGTACTTC. It translates to CASSPARETQYF.

This clonotype has more than one count but fewer than ten. The chain has TRBV10-2 and TRBJ2-2; D possibly corresponds to TRBD2 (5 bases). V lost 5 bases, J lost 6 bases, and 10 bases lay in between. CDR1 and CDR2 from the germline V gene are WSHSY and SAAADI. The CDR3 totals 13 residues. CDR3 nucleotides: TGCGCCAGCAGTACCGGCGGGTCCGGGGAGCTGTTTTTT. Residues: CASSTGGSGELFF.

This clonotype was seen only a few times. This sequence joins TRBV20-1 and TRBJ1-3; the D gene is possibly TRBD1 (6 bases). Germline V CDR1 and CDR2: DFQATT, SNEGSKA (reference sequence). The CDR3 totals 15 residues. V was trimmed by 1 base and J by 0 bases, leaving 10 bases between them. In DNA, the CDR3 is TGCAGTGCTAGAGCTGGACAGACCTCTGGAAACACCATATATTTT. It yields the protein CSARAGQTSGNTIYF.

This clonotype occurred a few times. The chain recombines TRBV20-1 with TRBJ2-5; 8 positions match TRBD2. The CDR3 sequence is 22 residues long. Germline V lookup: CDR1 DFQATT, CDR2 SNEGSKA (reference sequence). V shed 1 base, J shed 5 bases, and the junction held 30 bases outside the gene matches. In nucleotides, the CDR3 is TGCAGTGCTAGAGTCGTATTAGATGGGATATACCCACTAGCGGCCCCAGGGGAGACCCAGTACTTC. Translating it yields CSARVVLDGIYPLAAPGETQYF.

This clonotype came up once. The rearrangement joins TRBV5-6 to TRBJ1-1; D gene ambiguous. The CDR3 is 16 amino acids. V lost 0 bases, J lost 0 bases, and 12 bases lay in between. Germline CDR1 SGHDT, CDR2 YYEEEE. The chain's CDR3 is CASSLGWVRMNTEAFF. CDR3 in DNA: TGTGCCAGCAGCTTGGGGTGGGTACGTATGAACACTGAAGCTTTCTTT.

This clonotype was observed a few times. The rearrangement uses TRBV12-3 or TRBV12-4 and TRBJ2-1, with D unresolved. The V end was cut by 6 bases, the J end by 3 bases, with 9 bases between. This CDR3 comprises 13 residues. The CDR3 reads CASRPGGYNEQFF. CDR3 nucleotides: TGTGCCAGCAGGCCCGGCGGCTACAATGAGCAGTTCTTC.

This sequence joins TRBV6-1 and TRBJ1-4; the D gene is possibly TRBD1 (5 bases). The CDR3 runs to 13 residues. From germline, CDR1 is MNHNS and CDR2 SASEGT. V was cut by 6 bases and J by 10 bases, with 15 bases left in between. The CDR3 loop is CASRGDPGGKLFF. CDR3 in DNA: TGTGCCAGCAGAGGGGACCCGGGTGGAAAACTGTTTTTT.

This clonotype was detected a few times. V and J are TRBV5-1 and TRBJ2-3, with D maybe TRBD1 (5 bases). V lost 6 bases, J lost 3 bases, and 11 bases lay in between. The CDR3 sequence is 13 residues long. Looked up from germline, CDR1 is SGHRS and CDR2 is YFSETQ. The chain's CDR3 is CASMARDTDTQYF. The CDR3 region has the DNA TGCGCCAGCATGGCCAGGGATACAGATACGCAGTATTTT. Variable domain in full (rest from reference TRBV5-1 and TRBJ2-3): KAGVTQTPRYLIKTRGQQVTLSCSPISGHRSVSWYQQTPGQGLQFLFEYFSETQRNKGNFPGRFSGRQFSNSRSEMNVSTLELGDSALYLCASMARDTDTQYFGPGTRLTVL.

This clonotype was counted a few times. The chain couples TRBV10-3 to TRBJ2-1; weak D call: TRBD1 (5 bases). From germline, CDR1 is ENHRY and CDR2 SYGVKD. This CDR3 region has 14 residues. V lost 7 bases and J 5 bases, leaving 15 bases between the germline ends. As DNA, the CDR3 is TGTGCCATCAAAGGTTTCACAGGCGACAATGAGCAGTTCTTC. Protein sequence: CAIKGFTGDNEQFF.

The chain couples TRBV6-1 to TRBJ2-3; 8 bases align to TRBD2. V was clipped by 6 bases and J by 0 bases; unmatched bases: 11. Germline assignment: CDR1 MNHNS and CDR2 SASEGT. This CDR3 has 17 residues. The CDR3 DNA follows: TGTGCCAGCAGCTCCTACGGTAGCGGGGTTAGCACAGATACGCAGTATTTT. This translates into CASSSYGSGVSTDTQYF.